Listed below are T cell receptor beta chains from one sample, sequenced in a study of CD8+ T cells in alopecia areata. Profiled with immunoSEQ multiplex PCR; TCRdb holds only in-frame clones, not every one. In the table there are around 130,000 clones, approximately 53% of which are singletons. The specimen comprised CD4+ T cells sorted from blood, sampled at week 0. The source is a human donor with alopecia areata. Both conserved end residues are part of each CDR3.

v_call	j_call	cdr3_aa
TRBV28	TRBJ2-1	CASSTSSGPKYNEQFF
TRBV7-2	TRBJ1-1	CASSLEQGFTEAFF
TRBV6-5	TRBJ2-5	CASSYSGRETQYF
TRBV19	TRBJ1-6	CASSFLRDSPLHF
TRBV5-1	TRBJ2-7	CASSLVFGEQYF
TRBV7-2	TRBJ1-5	CASSQGPGDQPQHF
TRBV4-1	TRBJ1-4	CASSQDGQGNEKLFF
TRBV7-2	TRBJ2-5	CASSLGAGGPETQYF
TRBV9	TRBJ1-1	CASSVGQGADEAFF
TRBV4-1	TRBJ2-5	CASSQIDSGQETQYF
TRBV27	TRBJ2-3	CASSGNSGTGRTDTQYF
TRBV6-6	TRBJ2-3	CASSWQGALSTDTQYF
TRBV18	TRBJ1-4	CASSPGTNNEKLFF
TRBV7-8	TRBJ1-5	CASSGGTGVEPQHF
TRBV9	TRBJ2-5	CASSVTQGGETQYF
TRBV19	TRBJ2-5	CASSPRDTQETQYF
TRBV27	TRBJ1-6	CASSLIVDSSSYNSPLHF
TRBV20-1	TRBJ1-2	CSATTDYGYTF
TRBV18	TRBJ1-1	CASSPGEAMNTEAFF
TRBV5-1	TRBJ1-5	CASSLGTGSNQPQHF
TRBV7-2	TRBJ2-2	CASSLGGLGTGELFF
TRBV4-2	TRBJ2-6	CASSHGQGGSGANVLTF
TRBV30	TRBJ2-2	CAWVGLATLRELFF
TRBV5-4	TRBJ2-1	CASSLAPGTPRNEQFF
TRBV6-6	TRBJ2-5	CASSYSRARETQYF
TRBV7-8	TRBJ2-3	CASSLVLTSSTDTQYF
TRBV30	TRBJ1-1	CAWIEHRAFF
TRBV29-1	TRBJ2-7	CSVCPGPGTYEQYF
TRBV30	TRBJ2-5	CAWSVKGTAAQYF
TRBV10-3	TRBJ1-1	CAIRELVHGQVDRQNTEAFF
TRBV5-1	TRBJ2-7	CASSAGTVLSYEQYF
TRBV4-2	TRBJ1-6	CASSLLGQGDDSPLHF
TRBV29-1	TRBJ2-5	CSVVGAGEQETQYF
TRBV4-2	TRBJ1-3	CASSQEDRGNTIYF
TRBV7-3	TRBJ2-1	CASSLAGGTYNEQFF
TRBV2	TRBJ1-6	CASDVYNSPLHF
TRBV5-1	TRBJ2-2	CASSLVSTGELFF
TRBV4-3	TRBJ2-1	CASSQGDRAYNEQFF
TRBV19	TRBJ2-3	CASSDPGFGRGSPDTQYF
TRBV19	TRBJ1-4	CASTRGTAATNEKLFF
TRBV5-4	TRBJ2-1	CASSLARENEQFF
TRBV5-1	TRBJ2-2	CASRLQTGGSGELFF
TRBV5-1	TRBJ2-1	CASSLMAGGPGNEQFF
TRBV7-9	TRBJ2-1	CASSLSGYNEQFF
TRBV5-1	TRBJ2-5	CASSRLISGGETQYF
TRBV21-1	TRBJ2-5	CASIYRLQETQYF
TRBV7-2	TRBJ2-7	CASSLNQGEQYF
TRBV5-4	TRBJ1-2	CASSSKTGFYGYTF